This T cell receptor (beta chain) was captured in a study of T cell responses to AZD1222 COVID-19 vaccine. The repertoire was sequenced with immunoSEQ multiplex PCR; TCRdb's copy has only in-frame clones and lacks some. Of 90,000 to 150,000 clones in the sample, about 88% were seen once. The sequence came from an adult in good health. The specimen comprised peripheral blood, sampled on day 0 of AZD1222 vaccination.

The CDR3: CASSLQGGPAGANVLTF. For the CDR3, the DNA is TGTGCCAGCAGCCTGCAGGGGGGCCCGGCTGGGGCCAACGTCCTGACTTTC. V gene TRBV13 combines with J gene TRBJ2-6; tentative D call: TRBD1 (7 bases). The CDR3 loop spans 17 amino acids. The V end was cut by 5 bases, the J end by 2 bases, with 16 bases between. The germline gives CDR1 PRHDT, CDR2 FYEKMQ (reference sequence).